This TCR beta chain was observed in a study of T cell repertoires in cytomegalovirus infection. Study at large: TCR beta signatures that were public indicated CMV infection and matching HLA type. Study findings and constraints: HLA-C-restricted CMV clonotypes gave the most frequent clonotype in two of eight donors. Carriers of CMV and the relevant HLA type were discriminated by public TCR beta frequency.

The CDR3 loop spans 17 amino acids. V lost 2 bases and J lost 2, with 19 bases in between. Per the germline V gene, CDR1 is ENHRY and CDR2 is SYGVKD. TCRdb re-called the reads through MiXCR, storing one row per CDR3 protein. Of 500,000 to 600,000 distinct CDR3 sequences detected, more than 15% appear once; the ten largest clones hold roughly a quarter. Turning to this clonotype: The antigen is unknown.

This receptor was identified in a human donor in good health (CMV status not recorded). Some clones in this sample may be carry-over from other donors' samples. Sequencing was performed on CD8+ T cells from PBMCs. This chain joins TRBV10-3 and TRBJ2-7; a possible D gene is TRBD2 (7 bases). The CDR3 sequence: CAISEIGGGPLPYEQYF. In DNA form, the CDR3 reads TGTGCCATCAGTGAGATCGGCGGGGGCCCGTTACCCTACGAGCAGTACTTC.